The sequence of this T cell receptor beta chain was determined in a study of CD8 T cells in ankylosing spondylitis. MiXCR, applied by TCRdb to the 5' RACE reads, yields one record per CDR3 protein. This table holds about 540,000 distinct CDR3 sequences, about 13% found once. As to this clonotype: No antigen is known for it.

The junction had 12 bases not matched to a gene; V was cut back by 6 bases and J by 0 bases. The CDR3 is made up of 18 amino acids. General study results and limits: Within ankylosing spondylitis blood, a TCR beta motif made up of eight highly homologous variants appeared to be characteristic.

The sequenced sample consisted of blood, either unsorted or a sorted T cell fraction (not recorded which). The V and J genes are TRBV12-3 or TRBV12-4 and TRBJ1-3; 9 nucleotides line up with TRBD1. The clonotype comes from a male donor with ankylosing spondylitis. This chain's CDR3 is CASRYGTGSQYSGNTIYF. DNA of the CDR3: TGTGCCAGCAGATACGGGACAGGGTCTCAATACTCTGGAAACACCATATATTTT.